This TCR beta chain was identified in a study of human T cells and chemical hapten exposure. Study processing details: Counts of TCRs in each sample centred on a median of around 99,000 and extended from around 25,000 to 690,000. One entry per CDR3 protein, called by TCRdb with MiXCR from the RACE reads. These V and J calls are TCRdb output, not the study's own analysis. The sample lists 150,000 to 200,000 distinct CDR3 sequences, almost 30% occurring once. General study findings and limits: Positive correlation was observed between PT1 expanded TCR counts and patch test score.

This sample's time point: pre-sensitization, week 0. Treatment specified: therapeutic diphenylcyclopropenone sensitization with weekly scalp DPC. As for this clonotype: Its antigen remains unknown.

Sample: whole blood, taken in connection with sensitization to the hapten diphenylcyclopropenone (DPC). The receptor's source is a woman between 25 and 40 years old with alopecia areata. Some clones in this sample may be carry-over from other donors' samples.

The CDR3 loop is CASRREIHTEAFF. CDR3 coding DNA: TGTGCCAGTCGTAGAGAGATACACACTGAAGCTTTCTTT. This chain joins TRBV2 and TRBJ1-1; D is undetermined. CDR1 is SNHLY, CDR2 FYNNEI, per germline. Trimming removed 9 bases at V and 3 bases at J, with 14 bases between. This CDR3 region has 13 residues.